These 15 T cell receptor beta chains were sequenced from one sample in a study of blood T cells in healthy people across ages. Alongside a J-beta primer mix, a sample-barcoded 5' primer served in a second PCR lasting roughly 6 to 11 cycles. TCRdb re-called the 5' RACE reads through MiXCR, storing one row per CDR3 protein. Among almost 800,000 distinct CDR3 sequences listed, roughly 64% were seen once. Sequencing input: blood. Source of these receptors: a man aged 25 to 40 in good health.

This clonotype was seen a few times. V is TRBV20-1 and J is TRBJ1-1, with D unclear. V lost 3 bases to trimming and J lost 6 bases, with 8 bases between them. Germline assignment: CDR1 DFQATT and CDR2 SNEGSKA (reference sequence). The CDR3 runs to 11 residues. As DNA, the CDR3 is TGCAGTGCTAGCAGTGTATCTGAAGCTTTCTTT. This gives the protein CSASSVSEAFF.

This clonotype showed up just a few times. This CDR3 is CSASGGLYEQYF. CDR3 nucleotide sequence: TGCAGTGCTAGTGGGGGACTCTACGAGCAGTACTTC. The chain joins TRBV20-1 to TRBJ2-7; D may be TRBD2 (6 bases). Trimming took off 3 bases at V and 3 bases at J, with 9 bases between the two ends. Germline loops: CDR1 DFQATT, CDR2 SNEGSKA (reference sequence). The CDR3 spans 12 residues.

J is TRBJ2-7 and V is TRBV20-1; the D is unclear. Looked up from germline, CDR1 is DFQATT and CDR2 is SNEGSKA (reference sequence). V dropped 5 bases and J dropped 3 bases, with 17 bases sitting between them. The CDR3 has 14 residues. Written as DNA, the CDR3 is TGCAGTGCTCGGACCGCGGACCGCCTCTACGAGCAGTACTTC. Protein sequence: CSARTADRLYEQYF.

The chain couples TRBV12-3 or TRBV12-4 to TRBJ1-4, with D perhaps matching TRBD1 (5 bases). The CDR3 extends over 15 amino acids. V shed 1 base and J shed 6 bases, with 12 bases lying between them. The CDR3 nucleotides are TGTGCCAGCAGTTTAGGGGGGTGGCAGTATGAAAAACTGTTTTTT. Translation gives CASSLGGWQYEKLFF.

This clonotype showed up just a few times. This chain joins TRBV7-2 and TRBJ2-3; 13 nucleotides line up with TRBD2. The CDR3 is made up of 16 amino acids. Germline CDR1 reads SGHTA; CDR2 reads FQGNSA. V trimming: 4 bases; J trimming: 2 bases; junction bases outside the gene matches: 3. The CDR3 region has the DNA TGTGCCAGCAGCTCGGGACTAGCGGGGATCACAGATACGCAGTATTTT. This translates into CASSSGLAGITDTQYF.

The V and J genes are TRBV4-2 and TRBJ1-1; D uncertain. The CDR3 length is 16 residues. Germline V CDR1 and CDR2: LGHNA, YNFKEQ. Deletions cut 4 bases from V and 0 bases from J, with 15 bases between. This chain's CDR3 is CASSPDEGPMNTEAFF. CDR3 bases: TGTGCCAGCAGCCCAGACGAGGGCCCCATGAACACTGAAGCTTTCTTT.

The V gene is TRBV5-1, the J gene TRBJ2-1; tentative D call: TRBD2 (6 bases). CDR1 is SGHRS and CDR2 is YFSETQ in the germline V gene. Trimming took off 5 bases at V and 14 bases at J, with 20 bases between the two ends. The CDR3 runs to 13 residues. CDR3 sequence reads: CASRTDLASRKFF. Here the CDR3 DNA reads TGCGCCAGCAGAACGGACCTAGCGAGCAGAAAGTTCTTC.

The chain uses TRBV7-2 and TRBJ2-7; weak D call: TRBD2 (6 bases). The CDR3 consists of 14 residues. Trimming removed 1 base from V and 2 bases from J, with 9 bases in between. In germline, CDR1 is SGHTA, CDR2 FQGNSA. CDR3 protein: CASSLEWGAYEQYF. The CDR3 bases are TGTGCCAGCAGCTTAGAGTGGGGGGCCTACGAGCAGTACTTC.

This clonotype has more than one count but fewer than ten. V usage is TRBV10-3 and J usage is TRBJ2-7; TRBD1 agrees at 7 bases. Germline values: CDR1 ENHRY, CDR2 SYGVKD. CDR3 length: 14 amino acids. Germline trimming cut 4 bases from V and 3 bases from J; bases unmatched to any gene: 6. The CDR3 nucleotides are TGTGCCATCAGTGGACCTGGACAGGACTACGAGCAGTACTTC. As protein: CAISGPGQDYEQYF.

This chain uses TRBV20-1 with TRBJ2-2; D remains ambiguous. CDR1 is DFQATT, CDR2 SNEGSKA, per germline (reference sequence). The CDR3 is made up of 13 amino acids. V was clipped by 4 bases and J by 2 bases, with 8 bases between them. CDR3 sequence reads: CSAKHFNTGELFF. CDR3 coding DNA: TGCAGTGCTAAACATTTCAACACCGGGGAGCTGTTTTTT.

The CDR3 loop is CASSGNRYNEQFF. The CDR3 nucleotides are TGTGCCAGCAGCGGCAATCGTTACAATGAGCAGTTCTTC. The gene calls are TRBV9 and TRBJ2-1; D unresolved. V gave up 3 bases and J gave up 4 bases, with 8 bases separating them. Germline V gene data show CDR1 as SGDLS and CDR2 as YYNGEE. This CDR3 has 13 amino acids.

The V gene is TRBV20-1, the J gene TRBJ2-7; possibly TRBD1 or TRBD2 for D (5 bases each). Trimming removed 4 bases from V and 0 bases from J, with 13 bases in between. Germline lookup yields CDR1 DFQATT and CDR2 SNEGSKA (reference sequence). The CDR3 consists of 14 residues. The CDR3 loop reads CSATGPGTSYEQYF. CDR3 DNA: TGCAGTGCTACAGGACCCGGGACCTCCTACGAGCAGTACTTC.

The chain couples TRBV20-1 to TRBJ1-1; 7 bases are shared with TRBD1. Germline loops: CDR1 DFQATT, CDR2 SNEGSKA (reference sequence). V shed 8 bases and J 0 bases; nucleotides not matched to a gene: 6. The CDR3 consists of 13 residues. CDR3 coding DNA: TGCAGTACGACAGGGATGTTGAACACTGAAGCTTTCTTT. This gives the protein CSTTGMLNTEAFF.

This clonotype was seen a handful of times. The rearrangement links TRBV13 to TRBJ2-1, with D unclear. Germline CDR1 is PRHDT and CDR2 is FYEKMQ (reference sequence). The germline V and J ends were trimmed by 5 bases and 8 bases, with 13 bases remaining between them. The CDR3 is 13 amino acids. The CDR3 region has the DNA TGTGCCAGCAGCCCCCACATTGCATATGAGCAGTTCTTC. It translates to CASSPHIAYEQFF.

As DNA, the CDR3 is TGTGCCAGCAGCTGGGACAGCACGAGGGATGGCTACACCTTC. Translated: CASSWDSTRDGYTF. This sequence joins TRBV7-2 and TRBJ1-2; 7 bases fit TRBD1. CDR3 length equals 14 residues. CDR1 is SGHTA and CDR2 is FQGNSA in the germline V gene. J was trimmed by 6 bases and V by 4 bases; bases with no gene match: 8.